A selection of T cell receptor beta chains follows, all from one sample in a study of cytomegalovirus exposure and HLA in healthy donors. TCRdb keeps only in-frame clones here, not all; method: immunoSEQ multiplex PCR. This table holds 120,000 or so clones, 70% to 80% found once. Sequencing was done on a sample of PBMCs. These receptors all stem from a man aged 45-65 years in good health and CMV-seropositive. Each CDR3 is given with its conserved first and last residue. A D gene is named only where the DNA matches it firmly. Not all rows give a size; the values are once, few, many and, for expanded clones, a class.

abundance,d_gene,v_gene,j_gene,CDR3nt,CDR3aa
NA,TRBD1,TRBV6-1,TRBJ1-2,TGTGCCAGCAGTGAAGTCATTGGAGGACAGGGCGTTGGCAACTATGGCTACACCTTC,CASSEVIGGQGVGNYGYTF
NA,TRBD2,TRBV5-6,TRBJ2-7,TGTGCCAGCAAGTCTAGCGGGATCTCCTACGAGCAGTACTTC,CASKSSGISYEQYF
NA,NA,TRBV19,TRBJ2-2,TGTGCCAGTAGTAGGTACAGGGCCACCGGGGAGCTGTTTTTT,CASSRYRATGELFF
NA,NA,TRBV11-3,TRBJ2-7,TGTGCCAGCAGCGAGGTTGGCGGGGCCTACGAGCAGTACTTC,CASSEVGGAYEQYF
NA,TRBD1,TRBV6-5,TRBJ2-7,TGTGCCAGCAGCCCGGGACAGGGGGCCTACGAGCAGTACTTC,CASSPGQGAYEQYF
NA,NA,TRBV6-6,TRBJ2-7,TGTGCCAGCAGTTACTCGTTTGATAGCTCCTACGAGCAGTACTTC,CASSYSFDSSYEQYF
NA,NA,TRBV11-2,TRBJ1-2,TGTGCCAGCAGCCCCGGGGGTGCTGGCTACACCTTC,CASSPGGAGYTF
NA,TRBD2,TRBV14,TRBJ2-1,TGTGCCAGCAGCTCTCTAGCGGGGGAGGTCTACAATGAGCAGTTCTTC,CASSSLAGEVYNEQFF
NA,TRBD2,TRBV19,TRBJ2-1,TGTGCCAGTAGTATACCTTCTAGCGGTTACTACAATGAGCAGTTCTTC,CASSIPSSGYYNEQFF
once,NA,TRBV19,TRBJ2-7,TGTGCCAGTAGTTTTCTTAGAGGGAGTGACTACGAGCAGTACTTC,CASSFLRGSDYEQYF
NA,TRBD2,TRBV18,TRBJ2-1,TGTGCCAGCTCACCCATAGCGGGGGGGGCTCTCAATGAGCAGTTCTTC,CASSPIAGGALNEQFF
NA,TRBD2,TRBV6-1,TRBJ2-5,TGTGCCAGCTGCGGGGGAGGGGCGGTAGAGACCCAGTACTTC,CASCGGGAVETQYF
NA,TRBD2,TRBV5-1,TRBJ2-1,TGCGCCAGCAGCGCCTTGGGGAGCGGGGGGGCGAATGAGCAGTTCTTC,CASSALGSGGANEQFF
few,TRBD1,TRBV28,TRBJ2-7,TGTGCCTCGAGGGACAGGGGGAGAACCTACGAGCAGTACTTC,CASRDRGRTYEQYF
NA,NA,TRBV7-9,TRBJ2-7,TGTGCCAGCAGCTCGCAGGGTGGCGAGCAGTACTTC,CASSSQGGEQYF
NA,NA,TRBV18,TRBJ1-4,TGTGCCAGCTCATCCCGGTCGAAGGAAAAACTGTTTTTT,CASSSRSKEKLFF
NA,NA,TRBV29-1,TRBJ1-1,TGCAGCGTTGAAGGACGGAGGAACACTGAAGCTTTCTTT,CSVEGRRNTEAFF
NA,TRBD2,TRBV4-2,TRBJ2-1,TGTGCCAGCAGCCCCGAACTAGCGGGAGAGTCCTACAATGAGCAGTTCTTC,CASSPELAGESYNEQFF
NA,TRBD1,TRBV5-4,TRBJ2-7,TGTGCCAGCAGCCCGGGACAGGGTCCTGCCTACGAGCAGTACTTC,CASSPGQGPAYEQYF
NA,TRBD1,TRBV27,TRBJ2-3,TGTGCCAGCAGATTGACAGGGCTAGAAGATACGCAGTATTTT,CASRLTGLEDTQYF
NA,TRBD1,TRBV18,TRBJ1-1,TGTGCCAGCTCACCGACAGGGGGAGAGACTGAAGCTTTCTTT,CASSPTGGETEAFF
NA,TRBD1,TRBV28,TRBJ2-2,TGTGCCAGCAGTTTATCGGGACAGGGGCGGGGAGGGGAGCTGTTTTTT,CASSLSGQGRGGELFF
NA,TRBD1,TRBV14,TRBJ1-2,TGTGCCAGCTCCGGACAGGCTAACTATGGCTACACCTTC,CASSGQANYGYTF
once,TRBD1,TRBV6-5,TRBJ2-7,TGTGCCAGCCATTCAGGGGGCAAAACCTACGAGCAGTACTTC,CASHSGGKTYEQYF
NA,NA,TRBV6-1,TRBJ2-1,TGTGCCAGCAGAGAAGACGGTAGCTCCTACAATGAGCAGTTCTTC,CASREDGSSYNEQFF
NA,NA,TRBV5-1,TRBJ1-4,TGCGCCAGCAGCTTGGAGCCATCAACTAATGAAAAACTGTTTTTT,CASSLEPSTNEKLFF
NA,NA,TRBV28,TRBJ2-7,TGTGCCAGCAGTTTAGAGGGTTACGAGCAGTACTTC,CASSLEGYEQYF
NA,NA,TRBV18,TRBJ2-3,TGTGCCAGCTCCCAATACTCCTCTGGCACAGATACGCAGTATTTT,CASSQYSSGTDTQYF
NA,NA,TRBV7-8,TRBJ1-1,TGTGCCAGCAGCTTAAGTGGAGCTTTGAACACTGAAGCTTTCTTT,CASSLSGALNTEAFF
NA,TRBD1,TRBV11-2,TRBJ2-2,TGTGCCAGCAGCACGGCCGGGACAGGGACCGGGGAGCTGTTTTTT,CASSTAGTGTGELFF
NA,TRBD1,TRBV27,TRBJ2-7,TGTGCCAGCAGTCCCACAGGGGTCTCCTACGAGCAGTACTTC,CASSPTGVSYEQYF
NA,TRBD1,TRBV28,TRBJ2-7,TGTGCCAGCAGTTTACCCCCCCGGACAGGGGTCTACGAGCAGTACTTC,CASSLPPRTGVYEQYF
few,NA,TRBV5-4,TRBJ2-7,TGTGCCAGCAGCTTTCATAACAGGAACGAGCAGTACTTC,CASSFHNRNEQYF
NA,TRBD2,TRBV7-2,TRBJ2-3,TGTGCCAGCAGCTTTGGGCTGGGCGGGGGGGCCACAGATACGCAGTATTTT,CASSFGLGGGATDTQYF
NA,TRBD2,TRBV11-2,TRBJ2-2,TGTGCCAGCAGCTTAGAGGGGGAGGGGACCGGGGAGCTGTTTTTT,CASSLEGEGTGELFF
once,NA,TRBV9,TRBJ1-5,TGTGCCAGCAGCGAGGGACATGTCTTTGGCAATCAGCCCCAGCATTTT,CASSEGHVFGNQPQHF
once,NA,TRBV9,TRBJ2-2,TGTGCCAGCAGCGTAGGCGGGGCATTGAGCTTCACCGGGGAGCTGTTTTTT,CASSVGGALSFTGELFF
NA,NA,TRBV11-2,TRBJ2-7,TGTGCCAGCAGCTTACAGACTTCCTACGAGCAGTACTTC,CASSLQTSYEQYF
NA,NA,TRBV28,TRBJ2-7,TGTGCCAGCGGAGGACGGGGAATCCTCTCCTACGAGCAGTACTTC,CASGGRGILSYEQYF
NA,NA,TRBV5-1,TRBJ2-2,TGCGCCAGCAGCGCTGGGACTCTCCTTGGCGCGAACACCGGGGAGCTGTTTTTT,CASSAGTLLGANTGELFF
NA,NA,TRBV6-1,TRBJ2-7,TGTGCCAGCACCCGGACAGAGAGCTCCTACGAGCAGTACTTC,CASTRTESSYEQYF
NA,TRBD2,TRBV6-5,TRBJ2-2,TGTGCCAGCGGGCCGCTAGCGGGAAACACCGGGGAGCTGTTTTTT,CASGPLAGNTGELFF
NA,NA,TRBV7-2,TRBJ2-2,TGTGCCAGCAGCCTGGGTCAGGGAATTTTTGCCGGGGAGCTGTTTTTT,CASSLGQGIFAGELFF
once,TRBD1,TRBV4-3,TRBJ1-1,TGCGCCAGCAGCCAACTACAGGGGTTGGTGGGAACTGAAGCTTTCTTT,CASSQLQGLVGTEAFF
once,NA,TRBV2,TRBJ2-1,TGTGCCAGTGGGAGTGACAGGGGACTAAATGAGCAGTTCTTC,CASGSDRGLNEQFF
NA,NA,TRBV19,TRBJ1-4,TGTGCCAGTAGTATAGTAGTAGGCGGTGAAGGAAAACTGTTTTTT,CASSIVVGGEGKLFF
NA,TRBD2,TRBV6-5,TRBJ2-7,TGTGCCAGCAGTTACTGGGCGGGGGGCTCCTCCTACGAGCAGTACTTC,CASSYWAGGSSYEQYF
few,TRBD1,TRBV28,TRBJ1-2,TGTGCCAGCCAACCTGGGGGGGGGACAGGGGCGTATCTTGGCTACACCTTC,CASQPGGGTGAYLGYTF
NA,NA,TRBV11-2,TRBJ1-2,TGTGCCAGCAGCTCCCGGCGTGAAGGGAGCTATGGCTACACCTTC,CASSSRREGSYGYTF
NA,TRBD2,TRBV9,TRBJ2-1,TGTGCCAGCAGCGTAGACTCCCTAGCGGGCGCCCGTCGGGACAATGAGCAGTTCTTC,CASSVDSLAGARRDNEQFF
few,TRBD1,TRBV7-2,TRBJ1-1,TGTGCCAGCAGCCCGAAGGACAGGGCCTCTTTTGAAGCTTTCTTT,CASSPKDRASFEAFF
NA,NA,TRBV7-2,TRBJ2-7,TGTGCCAGCAGCTTAAGTCCCCTTTGGCAGGCCGTTCATATTCTGGAGCAGTACTTC,CASSLSPLWQAVHILEQYF
NA,TRBD2,TRBV15,TRBJ2-7,TGTGCCACCAGCAGAGGGGGGGGCGAGCAGTACTTC,CATSRGGGEQYF
NA,NA,TRBV19,TRBJ1-1,TGTGCCAGTAATTTCGGGAACACTGAAGCTTTCTTT,CASNFGNTEAFF
NA,NA,TRBV6-5,TRBJ1-2,TGTGCCAGCAGTTACTCGGGGGGGGGCTACACCTTC,CASSYSGGGYTF
NA,TRBD2,TRBV15,TRBJ2-3,TGTGCCACCAGCAGAGAGCGGGAGGGCCCAGATACGCAGTATTTT,CATSREREGPDTQYF
NA,TRBD2,TRBV5-1,TRBJ2-7,TGCGCCAGCAATCCGGGGGGGACTGTCTACGAGCAGTACTTC,CASNPGGTVYEQYF
NA,NA,TRBV29-1,TRBJ1-2,TGCAGCGTTGAGAACAGGGAAGTTGACGGCTACACCTTC,CSVENREVDGYTF
NA,TRBD1,TRBV2,TRBJ1-4,TGTGCCAGCAGCCCGGGACAGCTTAATGAAAAACTGTTTTTT,CASSPGQLNEKLFF
once,NA,TRBV15,TRBJ2-2,TGTGCCACCGGACATCACACCGGGGAGCTGTTTTTT,CATGHHTGELFF